This TCR beta chain originates from a study of neurological immune-mediated disorders. Study-wide findings and caveats: Falling below healthy controls, multiple sclerosis showed the least TCR clonal expansion, while HTLV-1-associated myelopathy showed the most. Expanded clones shared no identical CDR3 amino acid sequences across subjects, which suggested private TCR-beta repertoires in all groups.

Time point of the sample: longitudinal time-point 1 (baseline). This clonotype was recorded at least ten times. The antigen remains undetermined. Synthesis of cDNA used 5'RACE (with 10-nucleotide random UMIs). The yield of each sequencing run was over 190 million TCR-beta sequences from 15-18 subjects. TCRdb called the 5' RACE reads again in MiXCR, with one record for every CDR3 protein. The sample has tens of thousands of distinct CDR3 sequences, about 10% seen once; the top ten hold 6% to 8.5%. V was pared by 4 bases and J by 8 bases, with 6 bases between. This CDR3 region has 11 residues. The germline CDR1 and CDR2 sequences are KGHSH and LQKENI.

Specimen: PBMCs. The TCR was taken from a male donor with HTLV-1-associated myelopathy (HAM/TSP). The chain links TRBV18 to TRBJ2-4; D remains unclear. CDR3 coding DNA: TGTGCCAGCTCACAGGTAGACATTCAGTACTTC. It specifies CASSQVDIQYF.